One T cell receptor (beta chain) is described in this entry. Antigen specificity is unknown. These data belong to a study of OX40 agonist ivuxolimab in advanced cancers. Study-level information: Patients in dose escalation had liver, melanoma, kidney or head and neck cancers. Of the participants, under 50% had some prior anti-PD-1, anti-PD-L1 or anti-CTLA-4 therapy, which was allowed.

Study-wide results and caveats: Mean expanded clone counts were higher in CD8+ than CD4+ T cells.

Autoimmune disease history or systemic immunosuppression led to patients being barred. Assay used: immunoSEQ multiplex PCR; TCRdb lists only in-frame clones, some missing. This table holds roughly 58,000 clones, just under 85% found once. Specimen: CD4+ or CD8+ T cells sorted from blood, collected in a trial of the OX40 agonist ivuxolimab. The sequence was collected from an adult with an advanced solid tumor such as melanoma, head and neck, liver or kidney cancer.

The CDR3 nucleotides are TGTGCCAGCAGCGAGACGGATAGGAGGGGGTACGAGCAGTACTTC. Protein product: CASSETDRRGYEQYF. This chain connects TRBV6-5 to TRBJ2-7; possibly TRBD1 or TRBD2 for D (6 bases each). This CDR3 is built from 15 residues. CDR1 MNHEY and CDR2 SVGAGI come from the germline V gene. Trimming stripped 6 bases from V and 4 bases from J, with 19 bases between.